This TCR beta chain was captured by sequencing in a study of T cells in localized non-small cell lung cancer. The table came from immunoSEQ multiplex PCR; TCRdb's copy has only in-frame clones and leaves some out. The sample holds more than 15,000 clones, roughly 85% seen once. Study-wide results and limits: Analysis by sequencing included only one tumor region, so heterogeneity remains possible.

On this clone itself: What it binds is unknown.

The sample here was peripheral blood, taken before any cancer treatment. This TCR was sampled from a male donor aged 60 or older with stage I lung adenocarcinoma.

CDR3 loop: CASSPTSSAYNEQFF. DNA for the CDR3: TGTGCCAGCAGCCCAACTAGTTCCGCCTACAATGAGCAGTTCTTC. The chain employs TRBV14 and TRBJ2-1; D perhaps matches TRBD2 (5 bases). The length of the CDR3 is 15 residues. Trimming removed 4 bases at V and 2 bases at J, with 12 bases between. Germline assignment: CDR1 SGHDN and CDR2 FVKESK.